Shown below are 4 T cell receptor beta chains from a single sample sequenced in a study of T cell changes during pregnancy in multiple sclerosis (dated by TCRdb to the late 2010s). The library came from the immunoSEQ multiplex PCR assay. Drawn from immuneACCESS, this table holds only the in-frame rearrangements with V and J called that TCRdb kept. Clones are partly lost; checked studies trace under half to an unresolved V gene and leave the rest unexplained. For this sample the table gives 35,000 to 50,000 clones, of which around 93% were detected only once. Clones ranked in the top ten supply approximately 0.46% of the sample. Here the sequenced sample was CD4+ T cells from peripheral blood mononuclear cells, taken in the third trimester of pregnancy. These receptors were collected from a female donor in good health, enrolled as a control in a pregnancy study.

This chain joins TRBV19 and TRBJ2-1; 7 bases agree with TRBD1. The CDR3 runs to 14 residues. Germline lookup yields CDR1 LNHDA and CDR2 SQIVND (reference sequence). Trimming cost V 7 bases and J 0 bases; bases outside gene matches: 3. The CDR3: CASNPGGSYNEQFF. The CDR3 DNA sequence: TGTGCCAGTAATCCAGGGGGCTCCTACAATGAGCAGTTCTTC.

The chain joins TRBV30 to TRBJ1-6; TRBD1 matches at 8 bases. The CDR3 is made up of 16 amino acids. V gave up 3 bases and J gave up 9 bases; unmatched junction bases: 13. Germline CDR1 reads GTSNPN; CDR2 reads SVGIG (reference sequence). The CDR3 loop is CAWRRMGQGAGSPLHF. In DNA, the CDR3 is TGTGCCTGGAGGCGCATGGGGCAGGGGGCTGGTTCACCCCTCCACTTT.

This chain joins TRBV6-5 and TRBJ2-6, with D possibly being TRBD2 (5 bases). Germline CDR1 reads MNHEY; CDR2 reads SVGAGI. The germline V and J ends were trimmed by 10 bases and 3 bases, with 16 bases remaining between them. The CDR3 has 15 residues. CDR3 protein: CATRGLGYGANVLTF. CDR3 sequence (DNA): TGTGCCACCCGCGGGTTGGGGTATGGGGCCAACGTCCTGACTTTC.

V is TRBV19 and J is TRBJ2-7, with D possibly being TRBD1 (5 bases). Germline V gene lookup returns CDR1 LNHDA and CDR2 SQIVND (reference sequence). This CDR3 comprises 16 residues. The ends were cut back, 4 bases at V and 0 bases at J, with 16 bases in the middle. This CDR3 reads CASSRGPDTSSYEQYF. The CDR3, as DNA: TGTGCCAGTAGTAGGGGCCCGGACACAAGCTCCTACGAGCAGTACTTC.